This T cell receptor beta chain was profiled in a study of CD8+ T cells in alopecia areata. The wider study: Patients in the treated group were given tofacitinib by mouth, 5 to 10 mg twice a day.

Study-wide findings and caveats: Clonality exceeded that of normal scalp in lesional scalp, most notably in alopecia totalis/universalis.

The CDR3 covers 15 residues. Germline trimming cut 4 bases from V and 5 bases from J; bases unmatched to any gene: 10. CDR1 is ENHRY, CDR2 SYGVKD, per germline. cDNA reverse transcribed from extracted RNA served as the sequencing template. Produced via immunoSEQ multiplex PCR; TCRdb's table is partial and in-frame only. The sample shows approximately 280,000 clones, 58% of them seen only once. Concerning this clone itself: Its matching antigen is unknown.

Regarding treatment: oral pan-JAK inhibitor, 5-10 mg twice daily. Sequencing was performed on CD4+ T cells sorted from blood, taken at week 24, from a patient treated with tofacitinib. The clonotype was recovered from a human donor with alopecia areata. The chain has TRBV10-3 and TRBJ2-7; TRBD1 aligns across 8 bases. For the CDR3, the DNA is TGTGCCATCAGTGCCGACCGGGACAGGCGTCACGAGCAGTACTTC. Translated, it gives CAISADRDRRHEQYF.